These T cell receptor beta chains were read from a single sample in a study of immune heterogeneity within non-small cell lung tumors. TCRdb reprocessed the multiplex PCR reads with MiXCR, giving one entry per CDR3 protein. Among 30,000 to 40,000 distinct CDR3 sequences listed, 25% to 30% were seen once. Sequences were obtained from lung tumor tissue. Receptors originate from a man aged 35 to 55 with non-small cell lung cancer. CDR3s include the opening cysteine and the closing phenylalanine or tryptophan. The order of the fields is D gene, clone size, V gene, J gene, CDR3 protein, CDR3 DNA. A D gene is named only where the DNA matches it firmly. Only some rows state a clone size, as once, few, many or a class for expanded clones.

d_gene: -
abundance: once
v_gene: TRBV19
j_gene: TRBJ2-3
CDR3aa: CDSSRGGSTDTQYF
CDR3nt: TGTGACAGTAGTCGGGGCGGAAGCACAGATACGCAGTATTTT

d_gene: -
abundance: few
v_gene: TRBV11-2
j_gene: TRBJ1-1
CDR3aa: CASSLPQGRGTEAFF
CDR3nt: TGTGCCAGCAGCTTACCCCAGGGCCGGGGCACTGAAGCTTTCTTT

d_gene: -
abundance: few
v_gene: TRBV5-1
j_gene: TRBJ1-1
CDR3aa: CASSRLLGGGTEAFF
CDR3nt: TGCGCCAGCAGCCGCCTCTTGGGAGGAGGAACTGAAGCTTTCTTT

d_gene: TRBD1
abundance: -
v_gene: TRBV29-1
j_gene: TRBJ1-2
CDR3aa: CSVETGAVYGYTF
CDR3nt: TGCAGCGTTGAAACAGGGGCCGTGTATGGCTACACCTTC

d_gene: TRBD2
abundance: few
v_gene: TRBV15
j_gene: TRBJ2-5
CDR3aa: CATSRDLGTSAETQYF
CDR3nt: TGTGCCACCAGCAGAGACCTAGGGACTAGCGCAGAGACCCAGTACTTC

d_gene: TRBD2
abundance: few
v_gene: TRBV20-1
j_gene: TRBJ2-1
CDR3aa: CSAILAGEGLLNFDNEQFF
CDR3nt: TGCAGTGCTATCCTAGCGGGAGAGGGACTCCTAAACTTCGACAATGAGCAGTTCTTC

d_gene: TRBD1
abundance: few
v_gene: TRBV4-2
j_gene: TRBJ1-3
CDR3aa: CASSQEGGDRGNTIYF
CDR3nt: TGTGCCAGCAGCCAAGAAGGCGGGGACAGGGGAAACACCATATATTTT

d_gene: -
abundance: -
v_gene: TRBV5-8
j_gene: TRBJ2-2
CDR3aa: CASSLAGQNTGELFF
CDR3nt: TGTGCCAGCAGCTTGGCGGGACAAAACACCGGGGAGCTGTTTTTT

d_gene: -
abundance: many
v_gene: TRBV10-1
j_gene: TRBJ2-7
CDR3aa: CASSESLGQVQYF
CDR3nt: TGCGCCAGCAGTGAGTCCCTGGGACAAGTGCAGTACTTC

d_gene: TRBD1
abundance: many
v_gene: TRBV11-3
j_gene: TRBJ2-3
CDR3aa: CASSSYRGQSTDTQYF
CDR3nt: TGTGCCAGCAGCTCTTACAGGGGCCAAAGCACAGATACGCAGTATTTT

d_gene: TRBD1
abundance: few
v_gene: TRBV11-2
j_gene: TRBJ1-2
CDR3aa: CASSFLTGGNYGYTF
CDR3nt: TGTGCCAGCAGCTTTTTAACAGGGGGGAACTATGGCTACACCTTC

d_gene: TRBD1
abundance: many
v_gene: TRBV5-1
j_gene: TRBJ2-7
CDR3aa: CASSLAQGEYEQYF
CDR3nt: TGCGCCAGCAGCTTGGCACAGGGGGAGTACGAGCAGTACTTC

d_gene: -
abundance: -
v_gene: TRBV11-2
j_gene: TRBJ1-2
CDR3aa: CASSPSPGTDYTF
CDR3nt: TGTGCCAGCAGCCCCAGCCCGGGCACTGACTACACCTTC

d_gene: -
abundance: few
v_gene: TRBV9
j_gene: TRBJ2-1
CDR3aa: CASSRAGSSYNEQFF
CDR3nt: TGTGCCAGCAGCAGAGCGGGTAGCTCCTACAATGAGCAGTTCTTC

d_gene: -
abundance: -
v_gene: TRBV7-6
j_gene: TRBJ2-3
CDR3aa: CASSLRGRSPSTDTQYF
CDR3nt: TGTGCCAGCAGCTTACGCGGGCGCAGCCCTAGCACAGATACGCAGTATTTT

d_gene: TRBD2
abundance: many
v_gene: TRBV19
j_gene: TRBJ2-7
CDR3aa: CASSAGLAGDEQYF
CDR3nt: TGTGCCAGTAGTGCCGGACTAGCGGGAGACGAGCAGTACTTC

d_gene: TRBD2
abundance: few
v_gene: TRBV7-8
j_gene: TRBJ2-1
CDR3aa: CASSLDGGRRNEQFF
CDR3nt: TGTGCCAGCAGCTTAGATGGCGGGAGGAGGAATGAGCAGTTCTTC

d_gene: -
abundance: -
v_gene: TRBV5-6
j_gene: TRBJ1-1
CDR3aa: CASSPVERNTEAFF
CDR3nt: TGTGCCAGCAGCCCGGTGGAGAGGAACACTGAAGCTTTCTTT

d_gene: TRBD1
abundance: many
v_gene: TRBV7-2
j_gene: TRBJ2-7
CDR3aa: CASSLLGQTHEQYF
CDR3nt: TGTGCCAGCAGCTTATTGGGACAGACGCACGAGCAGTACTTC

d_gene: -
abundance: -
v_gene: TRBV18
j_gene: TRBJ1-2
CDR3aa: CASSPGHAAGRYTF
CDR3nt: TGTGCCAGCTCACCAGGTCACGCGGCTGGTCGCTACACCTTC